This is a list of T cell receptor beta chains from one sample in a study of T cell responses to AZD1222 COVID-19 vaccine. TCRdb's table, derived via immunoSEQ multiplex PCR, lists solely in-frame clones and lacks some. The sample lists 95,000 to 150,000 clones, roughly 86% seen once, with 4% to 4.5% in the top ten. Material: peripheral blood, obtained on day 0 of AZD1222 vaccination. The receptors were sampled from an adult in good health. Each CDR3 is given with its conserved first and last residue. The D gene is left open where the match is weak. Some rows mark clone size as missing; the rest say once, few, many or name a class of expanded clone.

CASSKGGSSGNTIYF	TGTGCCAGCAGCAAAGGGGGCTCCTCTGGAAACACCATATATTTT	TRBD1	-	TRBV7-9	TRBJ1-3
CASSSGNFYGYTF	TGTGCCAGCAGCTCGGGAAATTTCTATGGCTACACCTTC	-	few	TRBV5-4	TRBJ1-2
CASSPDVNSPLHF	TGTGCCAGCTCACCAGACGTTAATTCACCCCTCCACTTT	-	-	TRBV18	TRBJ1-6
CASSLPSGSETQYF	TGTGCCAGCAGCTTACCAAGTGGGAGCGAGACCCAGTACTTC	-	-	TRBV7-9	TRBJ2-5
CASSPGGRNTIYF	TGTGCCAGCAGCCCGGGGGGAAGGAACACCATATATTTT	-	-	TRBV6-5	TRBJ1-3
CASSPQGEKLFF	TGTGCCAGCAGTCCCCAAGGAGAGAAACTGTTTTTT	-	once	TRBV25-1	TRBJ1-4
CATSQGAGGYTGELFF	TGTGCCACCAGCCAGGGGGCAGGGGGGTACACCGGGGAGCTGTTTTTT	TRBD1	-	TRBV15	TRBJ2-2
CASSLWTGEDTQYF	TGCGCCAGCAGCTTGTGGACAGGGGAAGATACGCAGTATTTT	TRBD1	-	TRBV5-1	TRBJ2-3
CATSREGGGYEQYF	TGTGCCACCAGCAGAGAGGGGGGAGGCTACGAGCAGTACTTC	-	-	TRBV15	TRBJ2-7
CASSHTGEGQPQHF	TGCGCCAGCAGCCATACAGGGGAAGGTCAGCCCCAGCATTTT	TRBD1	once	TRBV4-1	TRBJ1-5
CASSEQGTSRDTQYF	TGTGCCAGCAGTGAGCAGGGGACGTCCAGAGATACGCAGTATTTT	-	-	TRBV6-4	TRBJ2-3
CASSLWIRGGQPQHF	TGTGCCAGCAGCTTGTGGATCAGGGGGGGGCAGCCCCAGCATTTT	TRBD1	-	TRBV5-8	TRBJ1-5
CASSYRASWNEQFF	TGTGCCAGCAGTTACCGGGCTAGTTGGAATGAGCAGTTCTTC	-	-	TRBV6-5	TRBJ2-1
CASSARGLQETQYF	TGCGCCAGCAGCGCCAGGGGGCTACAAGAGACCCAGTACTTC	TRBD1	-	TRBV5-1	TRBJ2-5
CASSLVDRAYEQYF	TGCGCCAGCAGCCTGGTGGACAGGGCCTACGAGCAGTACTTC	TRBD1	-	TRBV5-1	TRBJ2-7
CASAGQRFNQPQHF	TGTGCCAGCGCGGGACAGAGATTCAATCAGCCCCAGCATTTT	TRBD1	-	TRBV2	TRBJ1-5
CASSRTDNYEQYF	TGTGCCAGCTCACGGACAGATAACTACGAGCAGTACTTC	-	-	TRBV18	TRBJ2-7
CASSKGLANYEQYF	TGTGCCAGCAGCAAAGGACTAGCGAACTACGAGCAGTACTTC	TRBD2	-	TRBV9	TRBJ2-7
CASSLVLNGELFF	TGTGCCAGCAGCTTAGTTTTGAACGGGGAGCTGTTTTTT	-	-	TRBV7-9	TRBJ2-2
CASSERGKAHEQYF	TGTGCCAGCAGTGAACGGGGCAAGGCCCACGAGCAGTACTTC	-	-	TRBV2	TRBJ2-7
CASSLAGDGYTF	TGTGCCAGCAGTTTAGCCGGAGATGGCTACACCTTC	-	-	TRBV27	TRBJ1-2
CASGQTGGSEKLFF	TGTGCCAGCGGCCAGACAGGCGGGAGTGAAAAACTGTTTTTT	-	-	TRBV28	TRBJ1-4
CSVIPGFSEAFF	TGCAGCGTTATCCCGGGTTTTTCTGAAGCTTTCTTT	-	few	TRBV29-1	TRBJ1-1
CASSLYSSGRPDEQFF	TGTGCCAGCAGCTTATACTCTAGCGGGAGGCCAGATGAGCAGTTCTTC	TRBD2	-	TRBV5-4	TRBJ2-1
CASSLGPNTQYF	TGTGCCAGCAGTTTGGGCCCAAATACGCAGTATTTT	-	-	TRBV12-3/TRBV12-4	TRBJ2-3
CASSPRANSYEQYF	TGTGCCAGCAGCCCGCGGGCTAACTCCTACGAGCAGTACTTC	-	-	TRBV7-8	TRBJ2-7
CSVQTSGSRYTGELFF	TGCAGCGTTCAGACTAGCGGGAGTCGGTACACCGGGGAGCTGTTTTTT	TRBD2	-	TRBV29-1	TRBJ2-2
CATGQLNIQYF	TGTGCCACGGGACAGTTAAACATTCAGTACTTC	TRBD1	-	TRBV3-1/TRBV3-2	TRBJ2-4
CASSRTGQPQHF	TGTGCCAGCAGCCGGACTGGTCAGCCCCAGCATTTT	-	-	TRBV7-8	TRBJ1-5
CASSREKTGGNEQFF	TGTGCCAGCAGCCGGGAAAAGACAGGGGGCAATGAGCAGTTCTTC	TRBD1	-	TRBV7-4	TRBJ2-1